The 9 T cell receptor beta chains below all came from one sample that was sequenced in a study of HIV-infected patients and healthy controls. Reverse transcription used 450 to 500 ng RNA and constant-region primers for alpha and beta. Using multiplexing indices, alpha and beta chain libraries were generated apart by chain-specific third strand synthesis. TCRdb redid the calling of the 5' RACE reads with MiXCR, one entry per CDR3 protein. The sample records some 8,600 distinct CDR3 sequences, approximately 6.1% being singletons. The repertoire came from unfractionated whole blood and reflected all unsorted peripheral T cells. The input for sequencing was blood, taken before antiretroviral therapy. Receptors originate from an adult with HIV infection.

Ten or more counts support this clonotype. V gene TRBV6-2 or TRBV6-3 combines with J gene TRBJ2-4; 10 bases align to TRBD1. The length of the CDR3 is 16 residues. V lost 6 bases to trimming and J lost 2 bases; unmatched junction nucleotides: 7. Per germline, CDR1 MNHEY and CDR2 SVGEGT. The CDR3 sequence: CASRDGQGGSKNIQYF. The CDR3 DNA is TGTGCCAGCAGAGACGGACAGGGGGGATCCAAAAACATTCAGTACTTC.

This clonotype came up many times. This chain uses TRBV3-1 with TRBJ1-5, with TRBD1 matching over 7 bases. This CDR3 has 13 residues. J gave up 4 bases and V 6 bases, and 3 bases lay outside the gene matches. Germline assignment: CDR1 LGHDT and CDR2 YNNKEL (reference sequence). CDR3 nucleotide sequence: TGTGCCAGCAGTGGGACAGCTAATCAGCCCCAGCATTTT. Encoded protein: CASSGTANQPQHF. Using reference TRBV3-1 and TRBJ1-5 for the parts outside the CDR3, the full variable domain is DTAVSQTPKYLVTQMGNDKSIKCEQNLGHDTMYWYKQDSKKFLKIMFSYNNKELIINETVPNRFSPKSPDKAHLNLHINSLELGDSAVYFCASSGTANQPQHFGDGTRLSIL.

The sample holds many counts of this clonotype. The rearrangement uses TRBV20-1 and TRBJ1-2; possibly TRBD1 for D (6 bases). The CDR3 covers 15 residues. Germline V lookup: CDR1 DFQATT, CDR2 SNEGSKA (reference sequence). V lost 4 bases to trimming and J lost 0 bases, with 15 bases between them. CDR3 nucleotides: TGCAGTGCTACCCCCGACAGGACCCCTAACTATGGCTACACCTTC. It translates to CSATPDRTPNYGYTF.

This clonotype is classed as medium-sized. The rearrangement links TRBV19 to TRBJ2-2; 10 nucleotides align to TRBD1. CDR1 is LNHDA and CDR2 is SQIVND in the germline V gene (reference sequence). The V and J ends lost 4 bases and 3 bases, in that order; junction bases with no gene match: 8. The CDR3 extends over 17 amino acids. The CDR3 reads CASSTHPGTGDTGELFF. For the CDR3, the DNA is TGTGCCAGTAGTACCCATCCCGGGACAGGGGACACCGGGGAGCTGTTTTTT. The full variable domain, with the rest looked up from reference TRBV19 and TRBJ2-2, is DGGITQSPKYLFRKEGQNVTLSCEQNLNHDAMYWYRQDPGQGLRLIYYSQIVNDFQKGDIAEGYSVSREKKESFPLTVTSAQKNPTAFYLCASSTHPGTGDTGELFFGEGSRLTVL.

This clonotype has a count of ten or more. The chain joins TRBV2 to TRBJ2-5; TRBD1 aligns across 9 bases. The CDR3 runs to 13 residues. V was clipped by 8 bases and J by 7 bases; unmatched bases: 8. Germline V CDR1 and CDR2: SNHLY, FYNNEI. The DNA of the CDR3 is TGTGCCAGCCTCCCGGGACAGGGTCGGACCCAGTACTTC. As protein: CASLPGQGRTQYF.

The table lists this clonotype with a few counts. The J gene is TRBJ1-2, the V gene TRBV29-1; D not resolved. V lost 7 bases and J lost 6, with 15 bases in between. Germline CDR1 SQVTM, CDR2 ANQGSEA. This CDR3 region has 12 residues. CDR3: CSARGPAHGYTF. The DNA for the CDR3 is TGCAGCGCGCGAGGACCTGCACATGGCTACACCTTC.

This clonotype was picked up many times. DNA for the CDR3: TGCAGCGTTGAGGTCGGCACAGATACGCAGTATTTT. This translates into CSVEVGTDTQYF. V is TRBV29-1 and J is TRBJ2-3; D not certain. The CDR3 totals 12 residues. The germline gives CDR1 SQVTM, CDR2 ANQGSEA. V was trimmed by 3 bases and J by 1 base, leaving 5 bases between them.

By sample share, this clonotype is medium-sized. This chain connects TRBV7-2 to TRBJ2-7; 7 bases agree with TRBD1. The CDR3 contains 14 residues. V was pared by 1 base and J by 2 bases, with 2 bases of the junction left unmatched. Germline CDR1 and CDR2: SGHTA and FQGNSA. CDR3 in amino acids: CASSLDQGAYEQYF. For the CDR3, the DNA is TGTGCCAGCAGCTTAGACCAGGGGGCCTACGAGCAGTACTTC.

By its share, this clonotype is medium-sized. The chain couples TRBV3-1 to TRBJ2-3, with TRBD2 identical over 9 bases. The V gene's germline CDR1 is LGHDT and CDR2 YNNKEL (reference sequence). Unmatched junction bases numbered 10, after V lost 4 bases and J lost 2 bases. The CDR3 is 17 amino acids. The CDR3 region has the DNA TGTGCCAGCAGCCTCCAAAGACTAGCGGAGTCCACAGATACGCAGTATTTT. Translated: CASSLQRLAESTDTQYF.